This T cell receptor (beta chain) derives from a study of Graves' ophthalmopathy and Graves' hyperthyroidism. The sample holds many counts of this clonotype. Trimming took 6 bases from V and 0 from J, leaving 14 bases between them. The CDR3 runs 15 residues. CDR1 is SNHLY, CDR2 FYNNEI, per germline. Amplification of the TCR beta CDR3 regions used RNA transcripts (as template). Scientists carried out first-round RT-PCR using HTBI primers and then a second-round multiplex PCR. In TCRdb, the multiplex PCR reads were re-called with MiXCR into one record per CDR3 protein. The sample lists hundreds of thousands of distinct CDR3 sequences; roughly 21% were seen once.

The receptor comes from a woman aged 18-29 years with stable Graves' hyperthyroidism. Sequencing was done on a sample of peripheral blood. V and J are TRBV2 and TRBJ1-1; TRBD1 might be the D (6 bases). The CDR3 coding sequence is TGTGCCAGCAGCTTCACGACAGGTATGAACACTGAAGCTTTCTTT. Protein product: CASSFTTGMNTEAFF. Full variable domain (rest looked up from reference TRBV2 and TRBJ1-1): EPEVTQTPSHQVTQMGQEVILRCVPISNHLYFYWYRQILGQKVEFLVSFYNNEISEKSEIFDDQFSVERPDGSNFTLKIRSTKLEDSAMYFCASSFTTGMNTEAFFGQGTRLTVV.